The T cell receptor beta chain described here comes from a study of cytomegalovirus exposure and HLA in healthy donors (dated by TCRdb to about 2017). Concerning the study at large: In an earlier analysis of 450 to 750 of the donors, roughly 300 Gb of sequence data and some 100 million unique TCR beta sequences from about 190 million T cells were reported. Several DR-DQ haplotypes were handled as single units for association and clustering because linkage in the cohort was strong. An earlier analysis of 587 of the donors applied high-throughput TCR beta sequencing to assess whether each TCR beta V gene segment acted as functional or pseudogenic. To predict cytomegalovirus infection status, the study brought together high-throughput TCR immunosequencing, statistical association of individual TCRs with disease status, and machine learning. Class I and class II HLA loci were covered by the typing at four-digit resolution. Typing coverage differed by locus: A, B, C, DRB1 and DQB1 were typed in about 620-640 donors, DQA1 in roughly 500, DPA1 in over 600, and DPB1 in approximately 450. The aim of the study was to test whether cataloging public T cell receptors could identify signatures of past pathogen exposure. Donor age, sex, ethnicity and CMV serostatus were collected together with the repertoire data. A later genetic analysis took genome-wide SNP genotypes for about 55% of the roughly 700 donors and used that subset as a discovery cohort. The study profiled the T cell repertoires of 500 to 800 subjects by immunosequencing and related them to cytomegalovirus serostatus. The later analysis used no new phenotypic data to find candidate immune exposures, relying instead on TCR beta sequences and their occurrence across donors. The genetic ancestry cluster associated with self-reported Caucasian donors included 80% to 90% of the roughly 400 genotyped donors. Among 398 genotyped donors of the cohort, an average of roughly 240,000 unique TCR beta nucleotide sequences were sequenced per donor, approximately 20% of them non-productive. To study patterns of TCR occurrence, a later analysis re-analyzed previously published TCR beta repertoires from 666 donors and added high-resolution HLA genotyping. All discovery cohort repertoires had been generated on a single sequencing platform. Roughly 300 gigabases of sequencing data and approximately 93 million unique TCR sequences were included in an early release covering 500 to 750 HLA-typed donors. A separate validation cohort of roughly 130 different subjects was used in addition to the roughly 720-subject first cohort. General study outcomes and caveats: According to a later analysis, TCR association rates differed among HLA loci, with DRB1 alleles showing the most associated TCRs and HLA-C alleles showing the fewest. Only TCR beta chains were sequenced in this cohort, and the absence of alpha or paired-chain data limited detectable features. In the study, about 150 TCR beta chains were listed as associated with cytomegalovirus. When HLA alleles, especially DR and DQ, strongly co-occurred, attributing TCR associations to individual alleles was difficult. For the cohort, immune exposure information was limited to CMV serostatus. Roughly 15 rarely observed V segments, including chromosome 9 orphons, were excluded from the earlier analysis of approximately 500 of the donors because counts were too low. Because HLA typing was missing for some donors at each locus, association tests included only the typed subset. Presence/absence analyses assumed roughly uniform sequencing depth across donors, an assumption that may not hold. An association between a missense DCLRE1C variant and V-gene and J-gene trimming of TCR beta chains was found in a later genetic analysis and replicated in an independent cohort. Cytomegalovirus status was reported to be diagnosed by the classifier with high specificity and sensitivity in both the original and validation cohorts. The authors suggested that the approach could potentially be extended to other disease states and immunological phenotypes. Several of the top co-occurrence clusters appeared to be linked to parvovirus B19, influenza, CMV and Epstein-Barr virus, according to a later analysis. Three of the identified cytomegalovirus-associated TCR beta chains were confirmed in vitro to be specific for cytomegalovirus antigens. A further reported finding was that TCR beta sequences accurately predicted the HLA-A and HLA-B alleles for most subjects in the first cohort. Correlated functional status among segregating V segments might be attributable to linkage disequilibrium, but an unknown experimental factor could not be ruled out. Most TCR sequences were seen in very few donors, while some public TCRs were found in many individuals. Broadly in line with IMGT annotations, most TCR beta V segments showed up in productive rearrangements about 87% or about 30% of the time in an earlier analysis of about 500 of the donors. Specific HLA alleles were associated with more than 15,000 TCR beta sequences at a false discovery rate of 0.05 in a later analysis. Compared with the approximately 670-donor mean, donors in an Asian-associated ancestry cluster had fewer N-insertions in productive TCRs, according to a later genetic analysis. According to a later analysis, most CMV-associated TCR beta chains appeared to be HLA-restricted, and the HLA associations seemed to be driven largely by CMV exposure. A group of highly shared sequence variants was considered likely to be a technical artifact of the sequencing pipeline. A later analysis found that HLA-associated TCR beta chains were more clonally expanded and had lower generation probabilities than equally common non-associated chains. Some IMGT-functional V segments, including TRBV6-2 and TRBV6-3, could not be told apart with the 87-base-pair reads, so those segments were excluded.

A word on this clone: The antigen this receptor binds is unknown. Nothing much larger sits one base from this clone, and base qualities are not available.

CDR1 and CDR2 (MDHEN, SYDVKM) derive from the germline V gene. Germline trimming amounts to 3 bases on V and 6 bases on J, with 2 as the count of junction bases outside the gene matches. From its cysteine to its phenylalanine, the CDR3 spans 12 amino acids. Only the CDR3 part of the read is kept: 36 bases, read in frame from the first base. In total, fewer than 750 healthy bone marrow donors made up the cohort. Cohort members were all nominally healthy when sampled, although unrecorded immune exposures were likely present. The donor was CMV seronegative and was included in the group of approximately 350 seronegative cohort members. A peripheral blood sample was collected from each donor, and TCR beta sequencing was performed on peripheral blood mononuclear cells. Genomic DNA was extracted from the blood cell samples with the Qiagen DNeasy Blood Extraction Kit. The library was made by the immunoSEQ multiplex PCR assay. A mixture of 60 forward primers for TCR Vbeta segments and 13 reverse primers for TCR Jbeta segments was used in the multiplex PCR. A multiplex PCR assay on genomic DNA amplified the CDR3 region of rearranged TCR beta genes. Amplified TCR beta libraries were sequenced as 87-base-pair reads on the Illumina HiSeq System. In the source study's methods: A later analysis tallied approximately 87 million unique TCR beta chains across the 700 or so repertoires, and approximately 12 million of those chains were shared by two or more donors. Raw reads were error-corrected and collapsed into unique sequences with a nearest-neighbor algorithm that merged closely related sequences to remove PCR and sequencing errors. Alignment of CDR3 sequences to IMGT reference sequences was used to assign V, D and J gene segments. Each retained sequence needed at least a six-nucleotide match to both a V gene segment and a J gene segment. A rearrangement was called productive if the CDR3 had no stop codons and remained in frame with V and J, and every other rearrangement was called non-productive. CDR3 was defined according to IMGT convention as the region running from the second conserved V-encoded cysteine to the conserved J-encoded phenylalanine. The earlier analysis of approximately 500 of the donors excluded sequences that lacked an unambiguous match to a single V gene segment. An earlier analysis of several hundred of the donors called V segments functional above 56.7% productive rearrangements and segregating when the between-donor standard deviation exceeded 5%. A statistical classification framework was built for diagnosing cytomegalovirus status from the catalog of TCR beta chain sequences. A later analysis assigned V and J genes by comparing TCR nucleotide sequences with IMGT/GENE-DB human TR gene sequences. Using the TCRdist pipeline, a later analysis assigned CDR3 sequences along with most-parsimonious VDJ recombination scenarios. In a later analysis, every TCR beta chain was defined by the combination of its CDR3 amino acid sequence and its V-gene family, and reads without a unique V-gene family were dropped. A later analysis removed 450 to 600 highly shared, low-generation-probability nucleotide sequences to deal with suspected cross-contamination and a sequencing artifact. A later analysis calculated a clonal expansion index for each public chain from normalized within-repertoire ranks of inferred template counts. In a later analysis, generation probabilities were computed using a VDJ recombination model fitted to out-of-frame rearrangements, and the results were checked against IGoR. A later analysis scored TCR-TCR, TCR-HLA and TCR-CMV co-occurrence with hypergeometric tests, applying a repertoire-size bias correction to TCR pairs. A later analysis estimated false discovery rates by permuting HLA or CMV assignments 20 times. A later analysis grouped co-occurring TCRs with DBSCAN, adding TCRdist sequence similarity when clustering within HLA-allele-positive subsets. Co-occurrence clustering excluded repertoires with fewer than 30,000 or more than 120,000 public chains, plus five with anomalous nucleotide sharing. TCRdb stores this immuneACCESS table with in-frame sequences only. Part of the clones is absent; in the studies checked, under half of the shortfall reflects unresolved V genes, and no reason is known for the rest. V and J calls and clone size are those listed in that table; D and trimming were worked out from the DNA. Counted in this sample were 270,000 or so clones; roughly 91% of them appeared once. The ten largest clones capture about 1.7% of the sample.

The chain employs TRBV28 and TRBJ2-7; TRBD1 lines up with 7 middle nucleotides. The clonotype comes from a girl aged 2 to 10 in good health and CMV-seronegative. The sample comprised PBMCs. The CDR3 region has the sequence CASSLRTGEQYF. At the DNA level, the sequence is TGTGCCAGCAGTTTGAGGACAGGCGAGCAGTACTTC.